This T cell receptor beta chain is drawn from a study of CD8+ T cells in alopecia areata. General study results and limits: Researchers report lesional scalp, most notably alopecia totalis/universalis, outstripped normal scalp in clonality. Baseline CD8+ expansion's link to response remains uncertain, as there was one nonresponder. Among the top 100, expanded CD8+ clones, as well as scalp clonality, were significantly decreased by tofacitinib.

Specified treatment: oral pan-JAK inhibitor, 5-10 mg twice daily. Peripheral blood and lesional scalp punch biopsies were taken from alopecia areata patients. This clone appeared a few times. Its antigen is currently unknown. Germline-derived CDR1 and CDR2 are MGHRA and YSYEKL. The CDR3 loop spans 16 amino acids. Trimming took 4 bases from V and 4 from J; bases not matched to a gene: 13. Extracted from the samples, RNA was reverse transcribed into cDNA to serve as the sequencing template. The data were produced by immunoSEQ multiplex PCR, yet TCRdb's version contains in-frame clones alone and is incomplete. In the table there are some 170,000 clones, about 61% of which are singletons.

The source of this sequence is a human donor with alopecia areata. This sequence joins TRBV4-1 and TRBJ2-7; 7 nucleotides line up with TRBD2. The input for sequencing was CD4+ T cells sorted from blood, taken at approximately week 56, from a patient treated with tofacitinib. The CDR3 sequence: CASSPRSTSGGYEQYF. The CDR3 coding sequence is TGCGCCAGCAGCCCCCGGTCCACCTCGGGGGGATACGAGCAGTACTTC.